This T cell receptor beta chain was found in a study of graft-versus-host responses after intestinal transplantation. For the study at large: Induction using anti-thymocyte globulin, followed by tacrolimus and steroids for roughly 3 years, was given to all recipients. Study-wide results and limits: Declining HvG levels early post-transplant were linked to peak circulating GvH clone levels. The study found high graft-versus-host to host-versus-graft clonal ratios in allografts of patients with graft-donor T cell macrochimerism.

A remark on this clone: The antigen is undetermined.

Looked up from germline, CDR1 is KGHSH and CDR2 is LQKENI. The CDR3 spans 14 residues. Trimming cost V 3 bases and J 6 bases, with 12 bases left between them. Using immunoSEQ multiplex PCR, the repertoire was profiled, and TCRdb retains in-frame clones only, with some absent. The sample has about 88,000 clones, roughly 92% seen once; the top ten hold about 0.3%. This clonotype was sampled from a human donor who received an intestinal transplant. This sequence joins TRBV18 and TRBJ1-5; D remains ambiguous. Sequencing used unstimulated CD4+ T cells sorted from spleen or lymph node cells, obtained before intestinal transplant. In DNA, the CDR3 is TGTGCCAGCTCACCGGCGAGGTTGGGTCAGCCCCAGCATTTT. Translated: CASSPARLGQPQHF.